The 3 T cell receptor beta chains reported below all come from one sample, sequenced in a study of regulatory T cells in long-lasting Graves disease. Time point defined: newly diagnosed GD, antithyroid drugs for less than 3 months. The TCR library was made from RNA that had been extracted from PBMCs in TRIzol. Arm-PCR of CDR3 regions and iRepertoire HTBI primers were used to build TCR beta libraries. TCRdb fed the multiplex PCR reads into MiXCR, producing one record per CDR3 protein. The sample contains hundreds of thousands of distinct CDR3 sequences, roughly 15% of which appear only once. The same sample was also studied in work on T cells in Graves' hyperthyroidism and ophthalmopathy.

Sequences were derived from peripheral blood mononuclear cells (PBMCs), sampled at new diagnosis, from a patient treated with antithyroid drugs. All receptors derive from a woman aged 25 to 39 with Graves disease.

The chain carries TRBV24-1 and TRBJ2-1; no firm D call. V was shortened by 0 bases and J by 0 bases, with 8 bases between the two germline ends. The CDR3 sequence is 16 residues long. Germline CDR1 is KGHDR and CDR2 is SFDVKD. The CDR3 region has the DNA TGTGCCACCAGTGATTTGAACACGTTCTCCTACAATGAGCAGTTCTTC. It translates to CATSDLNTFSYNEQFF.

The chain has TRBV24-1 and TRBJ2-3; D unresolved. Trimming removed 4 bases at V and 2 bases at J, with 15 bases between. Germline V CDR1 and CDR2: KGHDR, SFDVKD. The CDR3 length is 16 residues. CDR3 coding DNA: TGTGCCACCAGTGACCCCCTCCGGGCGCCCACAGATACGCAGTATTTT. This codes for CATSDPLRAPTDTQYF.

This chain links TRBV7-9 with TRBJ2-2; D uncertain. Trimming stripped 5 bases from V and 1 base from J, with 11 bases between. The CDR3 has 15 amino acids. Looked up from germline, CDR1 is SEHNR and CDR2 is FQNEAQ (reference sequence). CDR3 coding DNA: TGTGCCAGCAGCCCCAAGCTACTGAACACCGGGGAGCTGTTTTTT. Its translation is CASSPKLLNTGELFF.